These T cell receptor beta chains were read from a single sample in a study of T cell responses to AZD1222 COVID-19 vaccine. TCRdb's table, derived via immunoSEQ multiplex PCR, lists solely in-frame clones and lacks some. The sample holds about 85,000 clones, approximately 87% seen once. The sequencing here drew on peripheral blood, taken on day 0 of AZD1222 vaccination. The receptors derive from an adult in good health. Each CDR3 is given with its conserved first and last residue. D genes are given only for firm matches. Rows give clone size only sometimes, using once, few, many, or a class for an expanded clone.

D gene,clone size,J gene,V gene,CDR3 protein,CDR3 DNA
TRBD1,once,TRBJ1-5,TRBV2,CASSERGTGEYSNQPQHF,TGTGCCAGCAGTGAACGAGGGACAGGAGAATATAGCAATCAGCCCCAGCATTTT
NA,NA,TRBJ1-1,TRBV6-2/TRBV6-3,CASSYSIGQGGTEAFF,TGTGCCAGCAGTTACTCAATTGGGCAGGGAGGCACTGAAGCTTTCTTT
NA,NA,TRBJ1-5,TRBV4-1,CASSQDPQGSQPQHF,TGCGCCAGCAGCCAAGATCCTCAGGGGAGTCAGCCCCAGCATTTT
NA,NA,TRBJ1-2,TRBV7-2,CASSPRGEYGYTF,TGTGCCAGCAGCCCTAGGGGGGAATATGGCTACACCTTC
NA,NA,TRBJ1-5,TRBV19,CASSMAGRFNQPQHF,TGTGCCAGTAGTATGGCTGGGCGTTTTAATCAGCCCCAGCATTTT
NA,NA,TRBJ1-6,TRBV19,CASSIGPGGNSPLHF,TGTGCCAGTAGTATAGGTCCAGGCGGCAATTCACCCCTCCACTTT
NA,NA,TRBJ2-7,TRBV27,CASSSGLVGDSEQYF,TGTGCCAGCAGTTCAGGTTTGGTTGGGGATTCCGAGCAGTACTTC
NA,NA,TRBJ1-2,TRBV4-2,CASSPPDQPFYGYTF,TGTGCCAGCAGCCCCCCTGATCAGCCCTTCTATGGCTACACCTTC
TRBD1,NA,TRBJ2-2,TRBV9,CASSPRTGEMGTRAGELFF,TGTGCCAGCAGCCCTAGAACAGGGGAGATGGGGACCCGGGCCGGGGAGCTGTTTTTT
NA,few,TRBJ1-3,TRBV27,CASGTVGNTIYF,TGTGCCAGCGGGACGGTGGGAAACACCATATATTTT
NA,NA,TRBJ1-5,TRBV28,CASRRQQGVSNQPQHF,TGTGCCAGCAGGCGTCAACAGGGCGTTAGCAATCAGCCCCAGCATTTT
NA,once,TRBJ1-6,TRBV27,CASSLDSINSPLHF,TGTGCCAGCAGTTTGGACAGCATCAATTCACCCCTCCACTTT
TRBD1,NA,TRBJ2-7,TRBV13,CASSFDRGRPEQYF,TGTGCCAGCAGCTTCGACAGGGGGCGACCCGAGCAGTACTTC
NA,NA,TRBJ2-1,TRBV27,CASSPLQRNEQFF,TGTGCCAGCAGTCCACTCCAACGCAATGAGCAGTTCTTC
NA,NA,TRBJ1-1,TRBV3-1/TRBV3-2,CASSQALPSGTEAFF,TGTGCCAGCAGCCAAGCTTTACCAAGTGGGACTGAAGCTTTCTTT
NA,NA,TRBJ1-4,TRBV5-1,CASRPGIGNEKLFF,TGCGCCAGCAGACCGGGGATAGGTAATGAAAAACTGTTTTTT
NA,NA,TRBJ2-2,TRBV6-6,CASSHEGQLTGELFF,TGTGCCAGCAGCCATGAGGGACAACTCACCGGGGAGCTGTTTTTT
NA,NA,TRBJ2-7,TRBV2,CASRDAEPYEQYF,TGTGCCAGTCGGGACGCGGAACCTTACGAGCAGTACTTC
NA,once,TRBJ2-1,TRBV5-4,CASSLGSSSYNEQFF,TGTGCCAGCAGCTTGGGTTCGAGCTCCTACAATGAGCAGTTCTTC
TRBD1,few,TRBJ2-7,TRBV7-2,CASSPARGQSYEQYF,TGTGCCAGCAGCCCAGCCAGGGGGCAGTCCTACGAGCAGTACTTC
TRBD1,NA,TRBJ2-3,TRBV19,CASSIRTGFTDTQYF,TGTGCCAGTAGTATACGGACAGGGTTCACAGATACGCAGTATTTT
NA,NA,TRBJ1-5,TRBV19,CASTWAGVSNQPQHF,TGTGCCAGTACTTGGGCGGGAGTAAGCAATCAGCCCCAGCATTTT
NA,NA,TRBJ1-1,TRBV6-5,CASRWTSNTEAFF,TGTGCCAGCAGATGGACATCGAACACTGAAGCTTTCTTT
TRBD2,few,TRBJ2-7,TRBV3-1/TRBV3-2,CASSSWGGSSYEQYF,TGTGCCAGCAGCTCTTGGGGGGGAAGCTCCTACGAGCAGTACTTC
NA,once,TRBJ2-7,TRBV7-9,CASSLVGGGAGSYEQYF,TGTGCCAGCAGCTTAGTCGGGGGTGGAGCCGGATCCTACGAGCAGTACTTC
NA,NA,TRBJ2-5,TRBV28,CASSPGAAGQETQYF,TGTGCCAGCAGTCCAGGGGCGGCAGGTCAAGAGACCCAGTACTTC
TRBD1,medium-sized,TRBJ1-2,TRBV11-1,CASSPGQGSGYTF,TGTGCCAGCAGCCCGGGACAGGGTAGCGGCTACACCTTC
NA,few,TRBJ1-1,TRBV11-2,CASSLAGEAFF,TGTGCCAGCAGCTTAGCTGGAGAAGCTTTCTTT
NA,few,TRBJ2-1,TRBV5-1,CASSSIAVGSYNEQFF,TGCGCCAGCAGCTCCATAGCGGTAGGCTCCTACAATGAGCAGTTCTTC
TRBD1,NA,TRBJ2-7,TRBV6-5,CASSRTGPYEQYF,TGTGCCAGCAGCCGGACAGGGCCCTACGAGCAGTACTTC
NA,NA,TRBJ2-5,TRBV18,CASSPGSGAVETQYF,TGTGCCAGCTCACCAGGGTCAGGGGCGGTGGAGACCCAGTACTTC
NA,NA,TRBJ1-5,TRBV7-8,CASSPGGNQPQHF,TGTGCCAGCAGCCCGGGGGGGAATCAGCCCCAGCATTTT
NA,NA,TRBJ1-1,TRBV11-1,CASSLPAVGLNTEAFF,TGTGCCAGCAGCTTACCAGCAGTGGGACTGAACACTGAAGCTTTCTTT
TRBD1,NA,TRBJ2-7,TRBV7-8,CASSRDRGEQYF,TGTGCCAGCAGCCGTGACAGGGGCGAGCAGTACTTC
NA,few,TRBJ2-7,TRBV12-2,CASKGDNSYEQYF,TGTGCAAGTAAGGGAGACAACTCCTACGAGCAGTACTTC
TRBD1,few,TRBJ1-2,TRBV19,CASSIEGQGKGYTF,TGTGCCAGTAGTATAGAGGGACAGGGGAAAGGCTACACCTTC
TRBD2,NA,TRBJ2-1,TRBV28,CASTPGGSNEQFF,TGTGCCAGCACCCCGGGGGGTTCCAATGAGCAGTTCTTC
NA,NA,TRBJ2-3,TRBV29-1,CSVEEGGGNTDTQYF,TGCAGCGTTGAAGAAGGAGGTGGCAACACAGATACGCAGTATTTT
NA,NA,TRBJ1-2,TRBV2,CASFSYGYTF,TGTGCCAGCTTTAGCTATGGCTACACCTTC
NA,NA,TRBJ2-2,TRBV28,CAIVSGALGTGELFF,TGTGCCATCGTGTCGGGGGCGCTGGGCACCGGGGAGCTGTTTTTT
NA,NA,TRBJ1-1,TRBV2,CASRLQERNTEAFF,TGTGCCAGCAGGCTACAGGAGAGGAACACTGAAGCTTTCTTT
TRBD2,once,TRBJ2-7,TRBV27,CASRRGGSGSAYEQYF,TGTGCCAGCCGACGGGGGGGGAGCGGGAGTGCCTACGAGCAGTACTTC
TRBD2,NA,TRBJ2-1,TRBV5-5,CASSPLGGRGSYNEQFF,TGTGCCAGCAGCCCCCTGGGCGGGAGGGGCTCCTACAATGAGCAGTTCTTC
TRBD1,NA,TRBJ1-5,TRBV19,CASSPEGQARTNQPQHF,TGTGCCAGTAGTCCTGAGGGACAGGCGAGAACCAATCAGCCCCAGCATTTT
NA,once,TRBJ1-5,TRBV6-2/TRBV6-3,CASSAAGAGNQPQHF,TGTGCCAGCAGTGCCGCAGGGGCGGGCAATCAGCCCCAGCATTTT
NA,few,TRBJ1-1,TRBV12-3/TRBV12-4,CASSLGELGEAFF,TGTGCCAGCAGTTTGGGGGAATTGGGTGAAGCTTTCTTT
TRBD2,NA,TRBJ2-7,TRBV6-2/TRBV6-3,CASSSGRAYEQYF,TGTGCCAGCAGCAGCGGGAGGGCCTACGAGCAGTACTTC
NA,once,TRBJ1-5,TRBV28,CASSLGGSGNQPQHF,TGTGCCAGCAGTTTAGGGGGTTCGGGGAATCAGCCCCAGCATTTT
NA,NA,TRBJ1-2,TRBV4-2,CASSQENVRPSYGYTF,TGTGCCAGCAGCCAAGAAAACGTCCGCCCTAGCTATGGCTACACCTTC
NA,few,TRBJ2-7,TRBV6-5,CASGGMGWPEQYF,TGTGCCAGCGGGGGGATGGGCTGGCCCGAGCAGTACTTC
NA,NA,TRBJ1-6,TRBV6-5,CASRVRGNENSPLHF,TGTGCCAGCAGGGTCCGAGGGAACGAAAATTCACCCCTCCACTTT